This T cell receptor beta chain was obtained from a study of identical twins. Study-level points and caveats: It was cross-sectional statistical analysis, not following the same donors, that the conclusions relied on.

Note on this clonotype: Its specificity is unknown.

TCRdb redid the calling of the 5' RACE reads with MiXCR, one entry per CDR3 protein. The sample records 1.5 million to 2 million distinct CDR3 sequences, roughly 35% being singletons. The CDR3 spans 18 residues. Germline V CDR1 and CDR2: MNHEY, SVGAGI. V dropped 2 bases and J dropped 13; count of bases not matched to a gene: 23. This clonotype originated in a newborn girl in good health. Material: cord blood. The rearrangement joins TRBV6-5 to TRBJ2-4; 7 nucleotides match TRBD1. Here the CDR3 DNA reads TGTGCCAGCAGTTACAGGGTTGCAGGGGGTTCGTCCTACAATGAGCAGTACTTC. As protein: CASSYRVAGGSSYNEQYF.